This TCR beta chain stems from a study of blood T cell repertoires in COVID-19. Profiling relied on immunoSEQ multiplex PCR, and the TCRdb table lists in-frame clones only, not all of them. The table has under 300,000 clones, about 85% seen once. Grouping used clinical history reported by participants in a survey and questionnaire. The CDR3 is 16 amino acids. The V end lost 2 bases, the J end lost 1 base, and 13 bases lay between the germline ends. CDR1 is MNHEY, CDR2 SMNVEV, per germline (reference sequence). The sequenced sample consisted of PBMCs or T cells enriched from blood (not recorded which). The TCR was taken from a woman aged 25 to 39 with acute COVID-19. The V call is TRBV27, the J call TRBJ2-3, with D unclear. DNA for the CDR3: TGTGCCAGCAGTTTAATAACAGCCCTCGGCACAGATACGCAGTATTTT. It specifies CASSLITALGTDTQYF.